The rows below give T cell receptor beta chains drawn from one sample of a study of blood T cells in healthy people across ages. TCRdb itself ran the 5' RACE reads through MiXCR, one entry per CDR3 protein. Among 1.4 million to 1.5 million distinct CDR3 sequences, roughly 40% were seen once, and the ten largest hold 7.9%. The sequencing sample was made of blood. These receptors were taken from a woman aged 18-29 years in good health. The CDR3 runs from the conserved cysteine through the conserved F or W. The order of the fields is J gene, D gene, V gene, clone size, CDR3 DNA, CDR3 protein. The D gene is left open where the match is weak. Rows give clone size only sometimes, using once, few, many, or a class for an expanded clone.

J: TRBJ2-7
D: NA
V: TRBV7-9
size: NA
DNA: TGTGCCAGCAGCTTAGCGAGGGCAGGGCAGTACTTC
CDR3: CASSLARAGQYF

J: TRBJ2-6
D: TRBD2
V: TRBV6-2/TRBV6-3
size: NA
DNA: TGTGCCAGCAGTACGGGACTAGCGGGGGCCCCTTCTGGGGCCAACGTCCTGACTTTC
CDR3: CASSTGLAGAPSGANVLTF

J: TRBJ2-5
D: NA
V: TRBV27
size: NA
DNA: TGTACCAGCAGATCCGGGACGGGAGTCCAAGAGACCCAGTACTTC
CDR3: CTSRSGTGVQETQYF

J: TRBJ2-1
D: TRBD2
V: TRBV6-5
size: NA
DNA: TGTGCCAGCAGTGCAGGACTAGCGGGACACAATGAGCAGTTCTTC
CDR3: CASSAGLAGHNEQFF

J: TRBJ1-2
D: TRBD1
V: TRBV28
size: NA
DNA: TGTGCCAGCAGTGCGACCGGGACAGGGAATGGCTACACCTTC
CDR3: CASSATGTGNGYTF

J: TRBJ2-3
D: NA
V: TRBV24-1
size: few
DNA: TGTGCCACCAGTGACCGACAGGACCATACTAGCACAGATACGCAGTATTTT
CDR3: CATSDRQDHTSTDTQYF

J: TRBJ2-7
D: TRBD2
V: TRBV5-1
size: few
DNA: TGCGCCAGCAGGATGGGGGGGAATGATTACGAGCAGTACTTC
CDR3: CASRMGGNDYEQYF

J: TRBJ2-5
D: TRBD2
V: TRBV30
size: NA
DNA: TGTGCCTGGAGTGTTGGGCTAGCGGGGACGGAGACCCAGTACTTC
CDR3: CAWSVGLAGTETQYF

J: TRBJ2-7
D: TRBD1
V: TRBV27
size: once
DNA: TGTGCCAGCAGTCCAAACGGGGACAGTTTGTTCTCCTACGAGCAGTACTTC
CDR3: CASSPNGDSLFSYEQYF

J: TRBJ2-7
D: NA
V: TRBV7-8
size: NA
DNA: TGTGCCAGCATCATAGGGGGGCGAAGCTCGTCTTTGTACTTC
CDR3: CASIIGGRSSSLYF

J: TRBJ2-7
D: TRBD1
V: TRBV2
size: NA
DNA: TGTGCCAGCAGTGAAGCGGGACAGAATGTCTACGAGCAGTACTTC
CDR3: CASSEAGQNVYEQYF

J: TRBJ1-2
D: NA
V: TRBV6-5
size: NA
DNA: TGTGCCAGCAGTCCTGTCGGTCCCTATGGCTACACCTTC
CDR3: CASSPVGPYGYTF

J: TRBJ2-1
D: TRBD2
V: TRBV18
size: NA
DNA: TGTGCCAGCTCACCAGTACTAGCGGGGTACAATGAGCAGTTCTTC
CDR3: CASSPVLAGYNEQFF

J: TRBJ2-1
D: NA
V: TRBV2
size: NA
DNA: TGTGCCGGCCGAACTAGGGAGCAGTTCTTC
CDR3: CAGRTREQFF

J: TRBJ2-1
D: NA
V: TRBV6-2/TRBV6-3
size: few
DNA: TGTGCCAGCAGACAGTCTGGGCGGTACAATGAGCAGTTCTTC
CDR3: CASRQSGRYNEQFF

J: TRBJ2-1
D: TRBD1
V: TRBV12-3/TRBV12-4
size: once
DNA: TGTGCCAGCAGTTTAGAGGTATGGGACAGGGGATATGGCAATGAGCAGTTCTTC
CDR3: CASSLEVWDRGYGNEQFF

J: TRBJ2-7
D: TRBD2
V: TRBV2
size: NA
DNA: TGTGCCAGCAGGGGCGAGCGGGGAAACTACGAGCAGTACTTC
CDR3: CASRGERGNYEQYF

J: TRBJ2-5
D: NA
V: TRBV20-1
size: NA
DNA: TGCAGTGCTAGAGATAGTTCCCGGGGAGAGACCAAGTACTTC
CDR3: CSARDSSRGETKYF

J: TRBJ2-7
D: NA
V: TRBV4-1
size: many
DNA: TGCGCCAGCAGCCAAGTGGGGCAGTCCTACGAGCAGTACTTC
CDR3: CASSQVGQSYEQYF

J: TRBJ2-3
D: NA
V: TRBV29-1
size: NA
DNA: TGCAGCGTTGAATCTGGAGGGGGCTTGGGCACAGATACGCAGTATTTT
CDR3: CSVESGGGLGTDTQYF

J: TRBJ2-7
D: TRBD1
V: TRBV12-3/TRBV12-4
size: NA
DNA: TGTGCCAGCAGTTTCCCGGACAGGGTGAATGAGCAGTACTTC
CDR3: CASSFPDRVNEQYF

J: TRBJ2-7
D: TRBD1
V: TRBV7-9
size: NA
DNA: TGTGCCAGCAGCCATTCCCCGACAGGGCACTACGAGCAGTACTTC
CDR3: CASSHSPTGHYEQYF

J: TRBJ2-1
D: NA
V: TRBV5-6
size: few
DNA: TGTGCCAGCCTCCATAGCGGCACTACCTACAATGAGCAGTTCTTC
CDR3: CASLHSGTTYNEQFF

J: TRBJ2-7
D: NA
V: TRBV3-1
size: NA
DNA: TGTGCCAGCAGCCAAAATGCTTACGAGCAGTACTTC
CDR3: CASSQNAYEQYF

J: TRBJ1-1
D: NA
V: TRBV7-6
size: NA
DNA: TGTGCCAGCAGCCCAGATGCGGTGAACACTGAAGCTTTCTTT
CDR3: CASSPDAVNTEAFF

J: TRBJ2-7
D: TRBD2
V: TRBV5-1
size: few
DNA: TGCGCCAGCAGCCCTAGCGGGGTCCCCTACGAGCAGTACTTC
CDR3: CASSPSGVPYEQYF

J: TRBJ2-3
D: TRBD2
V: TRBV6-1
size: NA
DNA: TGTGCCAGCAGTGGGACTAGCGGGCATACAGATACGCAGTATTTT
CDR3: CASSGTSGHTDTQYF

J: TRBJ1-2
D: NA
V: TRBV12-3/TRBV12-4
size: few
DNA: TGTGCCAGCAGGAGCGGGAATCCTAACTATGGCTACACCTTC
CDR3: CASRSGNPNYGYTF

J: TRBJ1-1
D: NA
V: TRBV6-1
size: few
DNA: TGTGCCAGCAGTGGGACAACAGGAGCCTTGAACACTGAAGCTTTCTTT
CDR3: CASSGTTGALNTEAFF

J: TRBJ1-1
D: TRBD1
V: TRBV4-1
size: NA
DNA: TGCGCCAGCAGCCAAGAAGAGGGGGCGGTTTTCACTGAAGCTTTCTTT
CDR3: CASSQEEGAVFTEAFF

J: TRBJ2-3
D: NA
V: TRBV7-2
size: NA
DNA: TGTGCCAGCAGCTCGGGTGTCGGAGATACGCAGTATTTT
CDR3: CASSSGVGDTQYF

J: TRBJ2-1
D: TRBD1
V: TRBV5-1
size: NA
DNA: TGCGCCAGCAGCTTACCTACAGGGGGCGCGAACAATGAGCAGTTCTTC
CDR3: CASSLPTGGANNEQFF

J: TRBJ1-5
D: TRBD1
V: TRBV4-1
size: NA
DNA: TGCGCCAGCAGCCTCGAAGGTGGCAGGGGGGATCAGCCCCAGCATTTT
CDR3: CASSLEGGRGDQPQHF

J: TRBJ2-7
D: NA
V: TRBV5-1
size: few
DNA: TGCGCCAGCAGCGAGGCGACAGGTAGCTACGAGCAGTACTTC
CDR3: CASSEATGSYEQYF

J: TRBJ1-2
D: TRBD1
V: TRBV28
size: NA
DNA: TGTGTCAGCAGTCTACTTACAGGGGACGTCTATGGCTACACCTTC
CDR3: CVSSLLTGDVYGYTF

J: TRBJ2-1
D: NA
V: TRBV18
size: few
DNA: TGTGCCAGCTCGCCATCGGAGGGAGGACTCAATGAGCAGTTCTTC
CDR3: CASSPSEGGLNEQFF

J: TRBJ2-7
D: TRBD2
V: TRBV5-1
size: NA
DNA: TGCGCCAGCAGCGGAGGACTAGCTCGCGAGCAGTACTTC
CDR3: CASSGGLAREQYF

J: TRBJ2-2
D: NA
V: TRBV5-1
size: NA
DNA: TGCGCCAGCAGCGCTAAGCACGGGGACCGAAAGAACACCGGGGAGCTGTTTTTT
CDR3: CASSAKHGDRKNTGELFF

J: TRBJ2-7
D: NA
V: TRBV11-2
size: NA
DNA: TGTGCCAGCAGCTTTCAGGCCTACGAGCAGTACTTC
CDR3: CASSFQAYEQYF

J: TRBJ2-7
D: NA
V: TRBV10-3
size: NA
DNA: TGTGCCATCAGTGACCCGGGAAAAGGAGCGGCCTACGAGCAGTACTTC
CDR3: CAISDPGKGAAYEQYF

J: TRBJ2-7
D: NA
V: TRBV21-1
size: NA
DNA: TGTGCCAGCAGCAAAGGACAGGGGCACTACAATGAGCAGTACTTC
CDR3: CASSKGQGHYNEQYF

J: TRBJ2-7
D: TRBD1
V: TRBV6-5
size: few
DNA: TGTGCCAGCAGTTCCCCTACAGGGGTCGAGCAGTACTTC
CDR3: CASSSPTGVEQYF

J: TRBJ2-5
D: TRBD1
V: TRBV12-3/TRBV12-4
size: few
DNA: TGTGCCAGCACCAATCCAACCCAGGGGGACGAGACCCAGTACTTC
CDR3: CASTNPTQGDETQYF

J: TRBJ2-3
D: NA
V: TRBV25-1
size: few
DNA: TGTGCCAGCAGTGGTCGAAGAGGGGATACGCAGTATTTT
CDR3: CASSGRRGDTQYF

J: TRBJ1-5
D: TRBD1
V: TRBV5-1
size: NA
DNA: TGCGCCAGCAGCCCAAGCCCACAGGGGTATAGCAATCAGCCCCAGCATTTT
CDR3: CASSPSPQGYSNQPQHF

J: TRBJ2-1
D: NA
V: TRBV27
size: NA
DNA: TGTGCCAGCAGCCCTTCAGGGGCTCCCTCCTACAATGAGCAGTTCTTC
CDR3: CASSPSGAPSYNEQFF

J: TRBJ2-5
D: NA
V: TRBV7-9
size: once
DNA: TGTGCCAGCAGCCCAGATCAGACCCAGTACTTC
CDR3: CASSPDQTQYF

J: TRBJ2-1
D: TRBD2
V: TRBV5-5
size: few
DNA: TGTGCCAGCAGCCATATCGGGACTAGCTTCAATGAGCAGTTCTTC
CDR3: CASSHIGTSFNEQFF

J: TRBJ2-1
D: NA
V: TRBV30
size: NA
DNA: TGTGCCTGGAGTGTAGAGTACAATGAGCAGTTCTTC
CDR3: CAWSVEYNEQFF

J: TRBJ1-2
D: NA
V: TRBV20-1
size: NA
DNA: TGCAGTGCTAGAGATCCGCGGGGACGGGGTGTGAACTATGGCTACACCTTC
CDR3: CSARDPRGRGVNYGYTF

J: TRBJ2-7
D: NA
V: TRBV18
size: NA
DNA: TGTGCCAGCTCACCTATCGATAGCGGAGCCTACGAGCAGTACTTC
CDR3: CASSPIDSGAYEQYF

J: TRBJ2-5
D: NA
V: TRBV12-3/TRBV12-4
size: NA
DNA: TGTGCCAGCAGTTTGAAAGAGGGCCGAAATGAGCAGTACTTC
CDR3: CASSLKEGRNEQYF